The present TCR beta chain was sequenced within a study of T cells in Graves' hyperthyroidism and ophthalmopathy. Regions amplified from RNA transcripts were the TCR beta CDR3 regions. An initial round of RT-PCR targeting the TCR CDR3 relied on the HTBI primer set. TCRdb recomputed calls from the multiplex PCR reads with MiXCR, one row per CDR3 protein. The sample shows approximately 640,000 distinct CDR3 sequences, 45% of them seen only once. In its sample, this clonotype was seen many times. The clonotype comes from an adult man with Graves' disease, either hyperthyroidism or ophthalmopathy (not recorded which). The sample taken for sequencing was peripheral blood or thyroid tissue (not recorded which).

The CDR3 spells CSARLAYEQYF. Here the CDR3 DNA reads TGCAGTGCACGACTAGCCTACGAGCAGTACTTC. The chain recombines TRBV20-1 with TRBJ2-7; possible D gene TRBD2, 6 bases. Between the trimmed V and J ends, which lost 6 bases and 2 bases, there was a span of 8 bases. The CDR3 runs 11 residues. Germline CDR1 is DFQATT and CDR2 is SNEGSKA (reference sequence).